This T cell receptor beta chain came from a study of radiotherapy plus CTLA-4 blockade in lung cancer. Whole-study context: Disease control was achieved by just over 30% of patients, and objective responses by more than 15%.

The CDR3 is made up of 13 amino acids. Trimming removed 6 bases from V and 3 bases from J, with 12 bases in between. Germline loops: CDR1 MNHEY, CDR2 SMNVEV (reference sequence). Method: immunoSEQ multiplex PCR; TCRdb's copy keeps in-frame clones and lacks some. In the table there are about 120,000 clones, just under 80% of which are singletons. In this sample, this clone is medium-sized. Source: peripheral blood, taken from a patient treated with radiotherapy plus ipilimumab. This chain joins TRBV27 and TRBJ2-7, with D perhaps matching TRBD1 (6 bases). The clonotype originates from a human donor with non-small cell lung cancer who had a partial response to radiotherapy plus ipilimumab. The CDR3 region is CASSYRDNYEQYF. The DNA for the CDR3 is TGTGCCAGCAGCTACCGGGACAACTACGAGCAGTACTTC.